This TCR beta chain stems from a study of T cell repertoires in cytomegalovirus infection. J gave up 4 bases and V 4 bases, and 4 bases lay outside the gene matches. The CDR3 sequence is 14 residues long. CDR1 and CDR2 from the germline V gene are MNHNY and SVGAGI (reference sequence). MiXCR was run by TCRdb on the reads, yielding one entry per CDR3 protein. This sample has tens of thousands of distinct CDR3 sequences, with 3.5% to 4.5% found just once. This clonotype has ten or more counts. Sequenced input: PBMCs. This receptor was obtained from a human donor in good health (CMV status not recorded). Some clones in this sample may be carry-over from other donors' samples. This sequence joins TRBV6-6 and TRBJ2-7; 10 bases fit TRBD1. The CDR3 nucleotides are TGTGCCAGCAGTTTCCGGGACAGGGGATACGAGCAGTACTTC. As protein: CASSFRDRGYEQYF.